The rows below give T cell receptor beta chains drawn from one sample of a study of PD-1 blockade in classical Hodgkin lymphoma. TCRdb's table, derived via immunoSEQ multiplex PCR, lists solely in-frame clones and lacks some. Among under 20,000 clones listed, approximately 80% were seen once. Specimen: peripheral blood mononuclear cells (PBMCs), collected before the fourth cycle of nivolumab. The receptors here all came from a human donor with classical Hodgkin lymphoma. Each CDR3 is given with its conserved first and last residue. The order of the fields is clone size, D gene, V gene, J gene, CDR3 protein, CDR3 DNA. The D gene is left open where the match is weak. The size entry is marked missing in some rows and otherwise reads once, few, many or a size class.

NA	NA	TRBV9	TRBJ2-3	CASSVYSDTQYF	TGTGCCAGCAGCGTTTACAGCGATACGCAGTATTTT
NA	TRBD2	TRBV6-1	TRBJ2-7	CASSKASGGADYSSSYEQYF	TGTGCCAGCAGTAAAGCTAGCGGGGGGGCCGATTACTCAAGCTCCTACGAGCAGTACTTC
NA	NA	TRBV5-4	TRBJ2-1	CASSLQILSYNEQFF	TGTGCCAGCAGCTTGCAGATACTCTCCTACAATGAGCAGTTCTTC
NA	NA	TRBV29-1	TRBJ2-1	CSGTRDYEQFF	TGCAGCGGGACCCGGGATTATGAGCAGTTCTTC
NA	NA	TRBV19	TRBJ1-1	CASSITGGRGQTEAFF	TGTGCCAGTAGTATAACGGGCGGGCGGGGGCAGACTGAAGCTTTCTTT
NA	TRBD2	TRBV30	TRBJ2-3	CAWSVWSGAYTDTQYF	TGTGCCTGGAGTGTCTGGAGCGGGGCGTACACAGATACGCAGTATTTT
medium-sized	NA	TRBV7-9	TRBJ1-6	CASSRGDTNNSPLHF	TGTGCCAGCAGCCGTGGGGACACAAATAATTCACCCCTCCACTTT
NA	TRBD2	TRBV7-8	TRBJ2-1	CASSLRASGRVRAYNEQFF	TGTGCCAGCAGCTTACGGGCTAGCGGGAGGGTTAGGGCCTACAATGAGCAGTTCTTC
NA	TRBD1	TRBV18	TRBJ2-1	CASSGTGERGNEQFF	TGTGCCAGCTCAGGGACAGGGGAAAGAGGCAATGAGCAGTTCTTC
once	TRBD1	TRBV5-8	TRBJ1-4	CASRLGQLNEKLFF	TGTGCCAGCCGGTTGGGACAGCTTAATGAAAAACTGTTTTTT
NA	TRBD1	TRBV27	TRBJ2-7	CASSFGTGGEQYF	TGTGCCAGCAGTTTTGGGACAGGGGGCGAGCAGTACTTC
NA	NA	TRBV9	TRBJ1-3	CASSSEGDSGNTIYF	TGTGCCAGCAGCTCAGAAGGGGACTCTGGAAACACCATATATTTT
NA	TRBD1	TRBV7-8	TRBJ2-7	CASIRQGVDYEQYF	TGTGCCAGCATCCGACAGGGGGTAGACTACGAGCAGTACTTC
NA	TRBD1	TRBV15	TRBJ2-5	CATSRGQGVEETQYF	TGTGCCACCAGCAGGGGACAGGGGGTGGAGGAGACCCAGTACTTC
few	NA	TRBV19	TRBJ2-3	CASSIGSGSTDTQYF	TGTGCCAGTAGTATAGGTTCCGGGAGCACAGATACGCAGTATTTT
few	NA	TRBV10-3	TRBJ1-3	CAISEWVVDTIYF	TGTGCCATCAGTGAGTGGGTAGTTGACACCATATATTTT
NA	NA	TRBV6-1	TRBJ1-1	CASSEGREQEAFF	TGTGCCAGCAGTGAAGGCAGGGAACAAGAAGCTTTCTTT
NA	NA	TRBV9	TRBJ1-5	CASSDGSRTVVF	TGTGCCAGCAGTGATGGGTCGCGGACAGTTGTTTTT
NA	TRBD2	TRBV19	TRBJ2-1	CASSRPSGGATEQFF	TGTGCCAGTAGCCGTCCGAGCGGGGGGGCCACTGAGCAGTTCTTC
NA	TRBD1	TRBV14	TRBJ2-2	CASSQGQGRTGELFF	TGTGCCAGCAGCCAGGGACAGGGGAGGACCGGGGAGCTGTTTTTT
NA	NA	TRBV11-3	TRBJ2-2	CASSSTANTGELFF	TGTGCCAGCAGCTCAACAGCGAACACCGGGGAGCTGTTTTTT
once	NA	TRBV19	TRBJ2-7	CASQISYEQYF	TGTGCCAGTCAGATCTCCTACGAGCAGTACTTC
NA	TRBD2	TRBV7-9	TRBJ2-3	CASSLEGLSSADTQYF	TGTGCCAGCAGCCTAGAGGGACTAAGTAGCGCAGATACGCAGTATTTT
NA	TRBD1	TRBV5-1	TRBJ1-1	CASSPRQGNTEAFF	TGCGCCAGCAGCCCTAGACAGGGGAACACTGAAGCTTTCTTT
NA	NA	TRBV7-2	TRBJ1-2	CASSPHIRALGGYTF	TGTGCCAGCAGCCCCCATATTCGGGCCCTTGGTGGCTACACCTTC
medium-sized	TRBD1	TRBV5-1	TRBJ2-1	CASSFRDRGPNEQFF	TGCGCCAGCAGCTTCCGGGACAGGGGACCCAATGAGCAGTTCTTC
once	NA	TRBV5-6	TRBJ1-1	CASSNGGNPEAFF	TGTGCCAGCAGCAACGGCGGCAATCCTGAAGCTTTCTTT
NA	TRBD2	TRBV19	TRBJ2-7	CASSIVPSGSYEQYF	TGTGCCAGTAGTATAGTACCTAGCGGCTCCTACGAGCAGTACTTC
NA	TRBD2	TRBV7-3	TRBJ2-7	CASSPNSGRAGYEQYF	TGTGCCAGCAGTCCCAATAGCGGGAGGGCCGGGTACGAGCAGTACTTC
NA	NA	TRBV10-3	TRBJ2-7	CAISESLAGPSSYEQYF	TGTGCCATCAGTGAGTCTTTGGCAGGGCCCAGCTCCTACGAGCAGTACTTC
NA	NA	TRBV7-9	TRBJ1-2	CASSLVPTGNYGYTF	TGTGCCAGCAGCTTAGTCCCCACAGGGAACTATGGCTACACCTTC
NA	NA	TRBV27	TRBJ1-1	CASSYGGGTEAFF	TGTGCCAGCAGTTACGGGGGGGGCACTGAAGCTTTCTTT
NA	TRBD1	TRBV5-1	TRBJ2-4	CASSSIGTGADFSAKNIQYF	TGCGCCAGCAGCTCTATAGGGACAGGGGCAGATTTTTCAGCCAAAAACATTCAGTACTTC
NA	NA	TRBV11-3	TRBJ2-3	CASSQEREWVDTQYF	TGTGCCAGCAGTCAAGAACGGGAGTGGGTGGATACGCAGTATTTT
NA	NA	TRBV15	TRBJ2-7	CATSRAPDSYEQYF	TGTGCCACCAGCAGAGCCCCGGATTCCTACGAGCAGTACTTC
few	NA	TRBV10-1	TRBJ2-6	CASSDGHPSGANVLTF	TGCGCCAGCAGTGATGGACACCCCTCTGGGGCCAACGTCCTGACTTTC
NA	TRBD1	TRBV19	TRBJ1-2	CASSIRRGPNYGYTF	TGTGCCAGTAGTATAAGGAGGGGGCCCAACTATGGCTACACCTTC
NA	NA	TRBV21-1	TRBJ2-7	CASSRLAGNFHEQYF	TGTGCCAGCAGCAGATTAGCGGGAAACTTCCACGAGCAGTACTTC
NA	TRBD2	TRBV29-1	TRBJ2-2	CSVVTGGPAGELFF	TGCAGCGTTGTCACGGGAGGGCCGGCCGGGGAGCTGTTTTTT
once	NA	TRBV15	TRBJ2-7	CATSRADRLLGYEQYF	TGTGCCACCAGCAGAGCTGACAGGTTACTAGGGTACGAGCAGTACTTC
once	NA	TRBV27	TRBJ1-4	CASRLGAASEKLFF	TGTGCCAGCAGATTGGGGGCGGCGAGTGAAAAACTGTTTTTT